These T cell receptor beta chains were read from a single sample in a study of blood T cell repertoires in COVID-19. Produced via immunoSEQ multiplex PCR; TCRdb's table is partial and in-frame only. The table has over 150,000 clones, 83% seen once; the top ten hold roughly 1.9%. The sample was peripheral blood. The receptors shown here come from a woman aged 80 or over with acute or convalescent COVID-19. CDR3s include the opening cysteine and the closing phenylalanine or tryptophan. The order of the fields is CDR3 protein, CDR3 DNA, V gene, J gene, clone size, D gene, CDR3 length. D genes are given only for firm matches. Clone size is given for some rows only: seen once, a few or many times, or a class if the clone is expanded.

CASSTGQGTEKLFF	TGTGCCAGTAGTACGGGCCAGGGGACTGAAAAACTGTTTTTT	TRBV19	TRBJ1-4	-	-	14
CASSGALAGGSSYNEQFF	TGCGCCAGCAGTGGGGCACTAGCGGGAGGAAGCTCCTACAATGAGCAGTTCTTC	TRBV10-2	TRBJ2-1	-	TRBD2	18
CASSQDSRDHFQPQHF	TGCGCCAGCAGCCAAGATTCCAGGGATCACTTCCAGCCCCAGCATTTT	TRBV4-1	TRBJ1-5	few	-	16
CASSWTGGLNEQFF	TGTGCCAGCAGCTGGACAGGGGGCCTCAATGAGCAGTTCTTC	TRBV7-2	TRBJ2-1	-	TRBD1	14
CASSERRATKAFF	TGTGCCAGCAGCGAGAGGAGGGCGACTAAAGCTTTCTTT	TRBV7-3	TRBJ1-1	few	-	13
CASSLLGGEKLFF	TGTGCCAGCAGTTTGCTTGGCGGTGAAAAACTGTTTTTT	TRBV12-3/TRBV12-4	TRBJ1-4	-	-	13
CASGAGPRTDTQYF	TGTGCCAGCGGGGCGGGGCCACGCACAGATACGCAGTATTTT	TRBV9	TRBJ2-3	-	-	14
CASSLIGGYYEQYF	TGTGCCAGCAGCTTAATAGGGGGATACTACGAGCAGTACTTC	TRBV5-6	TRBJ2-7	few	-	14
CASRTGGNQPQHF	TGTGCCAGCAGGACAGGGGGCAATCAGCCCCAGCATTTT	TRBV19	TRBJ1-5	-	TRBD1	13
CASRRSESGAYNEQFF	TGCGCCAGCAGGAGGTCGGAGTCCGGTGCCTACAATGAGCAGTTCTTC	TRBV5-1	TRBJ2-1	-	-	16
CASLEGATNTEAFF	TGCGCCAGCTTAGAAGGAGCGACCAACACTGAAGCTTTCTTT	TRBV5-1	TRBJ1-1	-	-	14
CATTLAGATTDTQYF	TGTGCCACTACACTAGCGGGGGCCACCACAGATACGCAGTATTTT	TRBV27	TRBJ2-3	-	TRBD2	15
CASSDQGLGNSPLHF	TGTGCCAGCAGCGACCAGGGGCTAGGGAATTCACCCCTCCACTTT	TRBV7-3	TRBJ1-6	few	-	15
CASRATGSNQPQHF	TGTGCCAGCAGAGCGACAGGGAGCAATCAGCCCCAGCATTTT	TRBV7-8	TRBJ1-5	-	TRBD1	14
CASSQDLGTSGGPSYEQYF	TGCGCCAGCAGCCAAGATCTGGGAACTAGCGGGGGCCCGAGCTACGAGCAGTACTTC	TRBV4-1	TRBJ2-7	-	TRBD2	19
CASSSRTGGVELFF	TGTGCCAGTAGTTCCCGGACGGGCGGGGTTGAGCTGTTTTTT	TRBV19	TRBJ2-2	-	-	14
CASSVGQGGFGNTIYF	TGTGCCAGCAGCGTCGGACAGGGTGGTTTCGGAAACACCATATATTTT	TRBV9	TRBJ1-3	few	TRBD1	16
CATSDDRANQPQHF	TGTGCCACCAGCGACGACAGGGCCAATCAGCCCCAGCATTTT	TRBV15	TRBJ1-5	-	TRBD1	14
CSVEESSGILKTQYF	TGCAGCGTTGAAGAGTCTAGCGGGATATTGAAGACCCAGTACTTC	TRBV29-1	TRBJ2-5	few	TRBD2	15
CASSYGPGEETQYF	TGTGCCAGCAGTTACGGACCCGGGGAAGAGACCCAGTACTTC	TRBV6-5	TRBJ2-5	-	-	14
CAWSPDRVGYEQYF	TGTGCCTGGAGTCCCGACAGGGTAGGCTACGAGCAGTACTTC	TRBV30	TRBJ2-7	-	TRBD1	14
CASSRQGYYGYTF	TGTGCCAGTAGTAGACAGGGCTACTATGGCTACACCTTC	TRBV19	TRBJ1-2	few	TRBD1	13
CASSEYWAREKYGYTF	TGTGCCAGCAGTGAATATTGGGCGCGAGAGAAGTATGGCTACACCTTC	TRBV25-1	TRBJ1-2	few	-	16
CSVVFLSAGNQPQHF	TGCAGCGTTGTGTTTTTATCGGCAGGGAATCAGCCCCAGCATTTT	TRBV29-1	TRBJ1-5	-	-	15
CASSYDPGRGFTEQYF	TGTGCCAGCAGTTACGACCCCGGCAGGGGGTTCACCGAGCAGTACTTC	TRBV6-2/TRBV6-3	TRBJ2-7	-	TRBD1	16
CASSFTGSSYEQYF	TGTGCCAGCAGTTTTACGGGGTCTAGTTACGAGCAGTACTTC	TRBV28	TRBJ2-7	-	-	14
CAIAEQGKPETQYF	TGTGCCATCGCGGAACAGGGGAAGCCGGAGACCCAGTACTTC	TRBV10-3	TRBJ2-5	-	TRBD1	14
CASSLQGFGSNQPQHF	TGTGCCAGCAGCCTACAGGGATTTGGCAGCAATCAGCCCCAGCATTTT	TRBV2	TRBJ1-5	-	-	16
CAWSPTTGAGETQYF	TGTGCCTGGAGTCCGACGACAGGGGCTGGAGAGACCCAGTACTTC	TRBV30	TRBJ2-5	-	TRBD1	15
CASSTVSRGGSEQYF	TGTGCCAGCAGCACAGTTTCCCGGGGGGGCAGCGAGCAGTACTTC	TRBV3-1/TRBV3-2	TRBJ2-7	-	TRBD2	15
CASSWDRSSYNSPLHF	TGTGCCAGTAGTTGGGACAGGAGCTCCTATAATTCACCCCTCCACTTT	TRBV19	TRBJ1-6	few	TRBD1	16
CSVQGYLNTGELFF	TGCAGCGTGCAGGGGTACCTGAACACCGGGGAGCTGTTTTTT	TRBV29-1	TRBJ2-2	few	-	14
CASSQAGNYGYTF	TGCGCCAGCAGCCAAGCGGGGAACTATGGCTACACCTTC	TRBV4-1	TRBJ1-2	-	-	13
CASSRPGTARTETQYF	TGTGCCAGCAGCCGACCCGGGACAGCGAGGACGGAGACCCAGTACTTC	TRBV11-2	TRBJ2-5	once	TRBD1	16
CAYRQGNGNTIYF	TGTGCCTACAGACAGGGTAACGGAAACACCATATATTTT	TRBV30	TRBJ1-3	once	TRBD1	13
CAWSVDRVYGYTF	TGTGCCTGGAGTGTAGACAGGGTTTATGGCTACACCTTC	TRBV30	TRBJ1-2	-	TRBD1	13
CASSLAIAYEQYF	TGTGCCAGCAGCTTGGCGATAGCCTACGAGCAGTACTTC	TRBV5-4	TRBJ2-7	-	-	13
CASSSGDRGNQPQHF	TGTGCCAGCAGCTCTGGGGACAGGGGCAATCAGCCCCAGCATTTT	TRBV7-9	TRBJ1-5	few	TRBD1	15
CAISGDSTEAFF	TGTGCCATCAGTGGGGACAGCACTGAAGCTTTCTTT	TRBV10-3	TRBJ1-1	-	TRBD1	12
CASSQEVLSSYEQYF	TGTGCCAGCAGCCAAGAGGTCTTGAGCTCCTACGAGCAGTACTTC	TRBV3-1/TRBV3-2	TRBJ2-7	few	-	15
CASSLVRGTTGELFF	TGTGCCAGCAGCTTAGTTCGGGGGACCACCGGGGAGCTGTTTTTT	TRBV7-2	TRBJ2-2	-	-	15
CASSEKGARNQPQHF	TGTGCCAGCAGTGAGAAAGGGGCTCGCAATCAGCCCCAGCATTTT	TRBV6-1	TRBJ1-5	-	-	15
CASSESQGRANVLTF	TGTGCCAGCAGTGAATCTCAGGGGCGGGCCAACGTCCTGACTTTC	TRBV6-1	TRBJ2-6	-	-	15
CASRPPGQGTDTQYF	TGTGCCAGTCGACCGCCGGGACAGGGGACAGATACGCAGTATTTT	TRBV19	TRBJ2-3	-	TRBD1	15
CASSQDVASGGYEQYF	TGTGCCAGCAGCCAAGATGTGGCTAGCGGGGGCTACGAGCAGTACTTC	TRBV3-1/TRBV3-2	TRBJ2-7	-	TRBD2	16
CASSLMGADTGELFF	TGTGCCAGCAGCTTAATGGGGGCGGACACCGGGGAGCTGTTTTTT	TRBV7-2	TRBJ2-2	-	-	15
CASSSGGISGNTIYF	TGTGCCAGCAGCTCGGGGGGGATCTCTGGAAACACCATATATTTT	TRBV5-4	TRBJ1-3	-	-	15
CASSPSSTGMGNQPQHF	TGCGCCAGCAGCCCAAGTAGCACAGGGATGGGCAATCAGCCCCAGCATTTT	TRBV4-1	TRBJ1-5	-	-	17
CASSDTGWNSPLHF	TGTGCCAGCAGTGATACGGGGTGGAATTCACCCCTCCACTTT	TRBV2	TRBJ1-6	-	-	14
CASSSLGRSLNEQFF	TGTGCCAGCAGCTCCCTAGGAAGGAGCCTCAATGAGCAGTTCTTC	TRBV7-2	TRBJ2-1	-	-	15
CASSMGTGGPTYEQYF	TGTGCCAGTAGTATGGGGACAGGGGGCCCCACCTACGAGCAGTACTTC	TRBV19	TRBJ2-7	-	TRBD1	16